The source of this TCR beta chain is a study of T cell changes during pregnancy in multiple sclerosis. Trimming pared 3 bases from V and 4 bases from J, leaving 13 bases between. The germline V gene has CDR1 MNHEY and CDR2 SVGAGI. The CDR3 sequence is 14 residues long. Here immunoSEQ multiplex PCR was the method, and the copy in TCRdb shows in-frame clones only, minus some. The sample records tens of thousands of clones, around nine tenths being singletons. V and J are TRBV6-5 and TRBJ2-7; D is unclear. The sequencing used CD4+ T cells from peripheral blood mononuclear cells, collected in the first trimester of pregnancy. The source is a female donor with multiple sclerosis, enrolled in a pregnancy study. CDR3 protein: CASSYPLSPYEQYF. CDR3 bases: TGTGCCAGCAGTTATCCCCTCTCTCCTTACGAGCAGTACTTC.